The 19 T cell receptor beta chains given below trace back to one sample, sequenced in a study of cytomegalovirus exposure and HLA in healthy donors. Primers for the PCR totalled 60 Vbeta and 13 Jbeta. Method: immunoSEQ multiplex PCR; TCRdb's copy keeps in-frame clones and lacks some. Its table records roughly 57,000 clones. Sequenced input: PBMCs. These receptors were collected from a man aged 18 to 35 in good health and CMV-seropositive.

J is TRBJ2-7 and V is TRBV6-5; D unclear. Trimming pared 6 bases from V and 5 bases from J, leaving 11 bases between. The CDR3 has 12 amino acids. Germline V lookup: CDR1 MNHEY, CDR2 SVGAGI. The CDR3 protein is CASSSRFDEQYF. The DNA of the CDR3 is TGTGCCAGCAGCTCCCGGTTCGACGAGCAGTACTTC.

The V gene is TRBV9, the J gene TRBJ2-5, with TRBD2 matching 9 bases. Germline V gene lookup returns CDR1 SGDLS and CDR2 YYNGEE. The CDR3 extends over 15 amino acids. The V segment lost 2 bases and the J segment 5 bases; nucleotides outside the gene matches: 7. The DNA of the CDR3 is TGTGCCAGCAGCGTGGGGACTAGCTTTGGGGAGACCCAGTACTTC. This sequence encodes CASSVGTSFGETQYF.

The rearrangement joins TRBV2 to TRBJ2-6; tentative D call: TRBD1 (6 bases). CDR1 and CDR2 from the germline V gene are SNHLY and FYNNEI. There are 18 residues in the CDR3. The ends were cut back, 3 bases at V and 0 bases at J, with 15 bases in the middle. The DNA for the CDR3 is TGTGCCAGCAGTGAGCTACAGGGACGGCTCTCTGGGGCCAACGTCCTGACTTTC. Translation gives CASSELQGRLSGANVLTF.

This chain uses TRBV2 with TRBJ2-7, with TRBD2 matching 8 bases. This CDR3 spans 15 amino acids. Germline values: CDR1 SNHLY, CDR2 FYNNEI. Trimming took 5 bases from V and 1 from J; bases not matched to a gene: 7. This chain's CDR3 is CASSSGLAYSYEQYF. The CDR3 DNA reads as TGTGCCAGCAGTTCTGGACTAGCATATTCCTACGAGCAGTACTTC.

The chain carries TRBV19 and TRBJ2-7, with 7 bases matching TRBD1. This CDR3 is 14 amino acids long. V lost 6 bases, J lost 1 base, and 6 bases stayed unmatched. Germline CDR1 is LNHDA and CDR2 is SQIVND (reference sequence). CDR3 sequence reads: CASSQTGNSYEQYF. CDR3 sequence (DNA): TGTGCCAGTAGCCAGACAGGGAATTCCTACGAGCAGTACTTC.

The chain is built from TRBV7-3 and TRBJ2-1; TRBD2 matches 9 bases. CDR1 is SGHTA, CDR2 FQGTGA, per germline. V dropped 2 bases and J dropped 6; count of bases not matched to a gene: 5. This CDR3 spans 15 amino acids. CDR3 in amino acids: CASSLAGGRVNEQFF. Written as DNA, the CDR3 is TGTGCCAGCAGCTTAGCGGGAGGGAGGGTCAATGAGCAGTTCTTC.

The V call is TRBV7-8, the J call TRBJ2-3; TRBD2 agrees at 7 bases. CDR1 is SGHVS, CDR2 FQNEAQ, per germline. Trimming removed 4 bases from V and 0 bases from J; junction bases left unmatched: 13. The CDR3 spans 18 residues. CDR3 nucleotide sequence: TGTGCCAGCAGCTACGACTACCGCAGACTAGCCAGCACAGATACGCAGTATTTT. Translating it yields CASSYDYRRLASTDTQYF.

V gene TRBV5-5 combines with J gene TRBJ1-1; 10 nucleotides line up with TRBD1. The CDR3 has 15 residues. The ends lost 4 bases at V and 13 bases at J; junction bases unmatched: 16. Germline CDR1 and CDR2: SGHKS and YYEKEE (reference sequence). CDR3 sequence reads: CASSRNPGTGALYFF. The CDR3 nucleotides are TGTGCCAGCAGCCGAAATCCCGGGACAGGGGCCCTTTATTTCTTT.

V gene TRBV19 combines with J gene TRBJ2-2, with D tentatively TRBD1 (5 bases). Germline-derived CDR1 and CDR2 are LNHDA and SQIVND (reference sequence). This CDR3 has 15 residues. Trimming shortened V by 3 bases and J by 3 bases, and 11 bases separated the two germline ends. CDR3 region: CASSMTDTDTGELFF. DNA of the CDR3: TGTGCCAGTAGTATGACGGACACGGACACCGGGGAGCTGTTTTTT.

V usage is TRBV5-5 and J usage is TRBJ1-5; D gene unclear. Trimming took off 2 bases at V and 4 bases at J, with 13 bases between the two ends. In germline, CDR1 is SGHKS, CDR2 YYEKEE (reference sequence). The CDR3 is 15 residues long. CDR3 residues: CASSFEGERNQPQHF. As DNA, the CDR3 is TGTGCCAGCAGCTTTGAGGGAGAACGGAATCAGCCCCAGCATTTT.

The V and J genes are TRBV28 and TRBJ1-1, with 7 bases identical to TRBD1. The CDR3 totals 16 residues. Germline CDR1 reads MDHEN; CDR2 reads SYDVKM. V was clipped by 7 bases and J by 0 bases; unmatched bases: 11. The CDR3 reads CASTPAGTVMNTEAFF. The CDR3 coding sequence is TGTGCCAGCACCCCCGCCGGGACAGTTATGAACACTGAAGCTTTCTTT.

The chain carries TRBV7-9 and TRBJ2-5; D perhaps matches TRBD2 (6 bases). Germline V gives CDR1 SEHNR, CDR2 FQNEAQ (reference sequence). Trimming left V 2 bases short and J 5 bases short, with 9 bases between. The length of the CDR3 is 13 residues. The CDR3 reads CASSLSGDETQYF. CDR3 in DNA: TGTGCCAGCAGCTTATCGGGAGACGAGACCCAGTACTTC. Together with reference TRBV7-9 and TRBJ2-5, the CDR3 gives the full variable domain: DTGVSQNPRHKITKRGQNVTFRCDPISEHNRLYWYRQTLGQGPEFLTYFQNEAQLEKSRLLSDRFSAERPKGSFSTLEIQRTEQGDSAMYLCASSLSGDETQYFGPGTRLLVL.

This rearrangement joins TRBV11-2 to TRBJ1-5; 7 bases are shared with TRBD1. CDR1 SGHAT and CDR2 FQNNGV come from the germline V gene. CDR3 size: 16 residues. The junction had 7 bases not matched to a gene; V was cut back by 1 base and J by 4 bases. CDR3 loop: CASSLVYGQVNQPQHF. Here the CDR3 DNA reads TGTGCCAGCAGCTTAGTTTACGGACAGGTTAATCAGCCCCAGCATTTT. The full variable domain, with the rest looked up from reference TRBV11-2 and TRBJ1-5, is EAGVAQSPRYKIIEKRQSVAFWCNPISGHATLYWYQQILGQGPKLLIQFQNNGVVDDSQLPKDRFSAERLKGVDSTLKIQPAKLEDSAVYLCASSLVYGQVNQPQHFGDGTRLSIL.

The J gene is TRBJ2-3, the V gene TRBV19; D is perhaps TRBD1 (6 bases). V dropped 7 bases and J dropped 2 bases, with 22 bases sitting between them. Germline-derived CDR1 and CDR2 are LNHDA and SQIVND (reference sequence). There are 17 residues in the CDR3. The CDR3 DNA sequence: TGTGCCAGTACCAAAGTCTTACAGGGATTCTTCACAGATACGCAGTATTTT. This gives the protein CASTKVLQGFFTDTQYF. Supplemented by reference TRBV19 and TRBJ2-3, the full variable domain reads DGGITQSPKYLFRKEGQNVTLSCEQNLNHDAMYWYRQDPGQGLRLIYYSQIVNDFQKGDIAEGYSVSREKKESFPLTVTSAQKNPTAFYLCASTKVLQGFFTDTQYFGPGTRLTVL.

The chain is built from TRBV19 and TRBJ1-2; tentatively, D is TRBD1 (6 bases). CDR3 length: 13 amino acids. V lost 3 bases to trimming and J lost 4 bases, with 9 bases between them. Germline V gene data show CDR1 as LNHDA and CDR2 as SQIVND (reference sequence). The CDR3 nucleotides are TGTGCCAGTAGTATCAAGACAGGCTATGGCTACACCTTC. Protein sequence: CASSIKTGYGYTF. Based on the CDR3 plus reference TRBV19 and TRBJ1-2, the full variable domain is DGGITQSPKYLFRKEGQNVTLSCEQNLNHDAMYWYRQDPGQGLRLIYYSQIVNDFQKGDIAEGYSVSREKKESFPLTVTSAQKNPTAFYLCASSIKTGYGYTFGSGTRLTVV.

The gene calls are TRBV4-1 and TRBJ1-2; TRBD1 matches at 7 bases. Germline trimming cut 0 bases from V and 6 bases from J; bases unmatched to any gene: 7. From germline, CDR1 is MGHRA and CDR2 YSYEKL. CDR3 size: 15 residues. As DNA, the CDR3 is TGCGCCAGCAGCCAAGATTCTGGGACAGCCGATGGCTACACCTTC. Its translation is CASSQDSGTADGYTF.

The V gene is TRBV10-3, the J gene TRBJ2-2; 8 nucleotides line up with TRBD1. With V trimmed by 5 bases and J by 7 bases, 6 bases remained unmatched. The CDR3 sequence is 14 residues long. Germline V gene data show CDR1 as ENHRY and CDR2 as SYGVKD. DNA for the CDR3: TGTGCCATCAGTAGAGGGACAGGTCACGGGGAGCTGTTTTTT. Translated: CAISRGTGHGELFF.

V gene TRBV7-9 combines with J gene TRBJ2-3; D gene uncertain. The CDR3 has 14 residues. Trimming cost V 1 base and J 10 bases, with 15 bases left between them. Per germline, CDR1 SEHNR and CDR2 FQNEAQ (reference sequence). DNA for the CDR3: TGTGCCAGCAGCTTAGATCCCCACACATATTCGCAGTATTTT. Its translation: CASSLDPHTYSQYF.

V gene TRBV4-1 combines with J gene TRBJ2-1, with 9 bases lining up with TRBD2. The CDR3 has 18 amino acids. Unmatched junction bases numbered 12, after V lost 4 bases and J lost 2 bases. Germline V gene data show CDR1 as MGHRA and CDR2 as YSYEKL. CDR3 sequence: CASSPKPEREAPYNEQFF. The CDR3 DNA sequence: TGCGCCAGCAGCCCGAAACCAGAGCGGGAGGCACCCTACAATGAGCAGTTCTTC.